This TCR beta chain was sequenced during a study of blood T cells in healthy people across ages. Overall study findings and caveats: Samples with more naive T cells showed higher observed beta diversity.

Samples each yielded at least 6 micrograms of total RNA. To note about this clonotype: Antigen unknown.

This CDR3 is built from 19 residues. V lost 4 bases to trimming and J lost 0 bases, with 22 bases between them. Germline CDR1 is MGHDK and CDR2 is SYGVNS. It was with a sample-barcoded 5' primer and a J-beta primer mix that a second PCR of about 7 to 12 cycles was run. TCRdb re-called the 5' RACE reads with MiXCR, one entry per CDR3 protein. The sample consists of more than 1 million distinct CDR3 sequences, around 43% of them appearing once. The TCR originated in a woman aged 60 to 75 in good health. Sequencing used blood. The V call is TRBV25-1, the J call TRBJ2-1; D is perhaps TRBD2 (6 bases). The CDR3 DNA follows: TGTGCCAGCAGTGCCTACCTGGGGGGAGGTCCGAGCTCCTACAATGAGCAGTTCTTC. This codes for CASSAYLGGGPSSYNEQFF.